This T cell receptor (beta chain) was recorded in a study of OX40 agonist ivuxolimab in advanced cancers. Study-level background: The patients received ivuxolimab by intravenous route every 2 weeks at 0.01 to 10 mg/kg. Study outcomes and limitations: Among T cells, CD8+ cells averaged more expanded clones than CD4+ cells.

The method was immunoSEQ multiplex PCR; TCRdb's version includes in-frame clones alone and lacks a portion of them. The sample includes about 96,000 clones, 90% of them seen just once. Blood got drawn at baseline, again on cycle 4 day 1, and then on cycle 7 day 1. There are 14 residues in the CDR3. Trimming at V came to 2 bases and at J to 8 bases, leaving 5 bases not matched to a gene. CDR1 is MNHNY, CDR2 SVGAGI, per germline (reference sequence). With regard to this clone: What it binds is unknown.

The TCR comes from an adult with an advanced solid tumor such as melanoma, head and neck, liver or kidney cancer. The rearrangement joins TRBV6-6 to TRBJ1-5, with TRBD1 matching over 8 bases. The sequences come from CD4+ or CD8+ T cells sorted from blood, collected in a trial of the OX40 agonist ivuxolimab. CDR3 residues: CASSYRDRLEPQHF. For the CDR3, the DNA is TGTGCCAGCAGTTACCGGGACAGGCTGGAGCCCCAGCATTTT.